This T cell receptor beta chain was captured in a study of PD-L1 blockade in urothelial cancer. Study context: Counts from blood samples showed a median of about 150,000 T cells.

Clones were sequenced by immunoSEQ multiplex PCR, and TCRdb holds only the in-frame ones, with some missing. The data show roughly 60,000 clones, approximately 80% seen once. Notes on this clone: Its antigen is as yet unknown.

The study, taken as a whole, reports: In blood sampled pretreatment, TCR clonality below the median predicted better survival.

V was cut by 4 bases and J by 7 bases, with 8 bases left in between. This CDR3 spans 11 amino acids. CDR1 and CDR2 (germline): DFQATT, SNEGSKA (reference sequence). The chain combines TRBV20-1 with TRBJ2-1; D gene uncertain. This clonotype was sampled from a man aged 65-85 years with urothelial cancer. The sequenced sample was PBMCs, obtained around atezolizumab (anti-PD-L1) treatment. Here the CDR3 reads CSAKAQNEQFF. The CDR3 bases are TGCAGTGCTAAAGCGCAGAATGAGCAGTTCTTC.